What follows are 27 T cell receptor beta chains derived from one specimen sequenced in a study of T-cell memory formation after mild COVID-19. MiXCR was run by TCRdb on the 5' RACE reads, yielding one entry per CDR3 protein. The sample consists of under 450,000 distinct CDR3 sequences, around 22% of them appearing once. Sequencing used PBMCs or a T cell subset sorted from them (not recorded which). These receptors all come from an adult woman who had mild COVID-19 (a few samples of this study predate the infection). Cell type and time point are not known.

The CDR3 loop is CASRRRGGLTDTQYF. The CDR3 DNA is TGTGCCAGTCGAAGGAGGGGGGGCCTCACAGATACGCAGTATTTT. The V and J genes are TRBV6-2 or TRBV6-3 and TRBJ2-3; tentatively, D is TRBD2 (7 bases). This CDR3 comprises 15 residues. V was shortened by 9 bases and J by 2 bases, with 18 bases between the two germline ends. Germline loops: CDR1 MNHEY, CDR2 SVGEGT.

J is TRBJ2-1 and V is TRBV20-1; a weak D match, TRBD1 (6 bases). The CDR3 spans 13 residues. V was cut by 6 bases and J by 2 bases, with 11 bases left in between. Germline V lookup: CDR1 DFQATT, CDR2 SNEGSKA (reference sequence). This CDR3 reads CSARTATYNEQFF. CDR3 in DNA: TGCAGTGCCCGGACAGCTACCTACAATGAGCAGTTCTTC.

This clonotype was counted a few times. Here the CDR3 reads CASSTGTSGHEQYF. The CDR3 nucleotides read TGCGCCAGCAGCACGGGGACTAGCGGGCACGAGCAGTACTTC. The V gene is TRBV5-1, the J gene TRBJ2-7; 12 bases are a match to TRBD2. The germline CDR1 and CDR2 sequences are SGHRS and YFSETQ. The V gene end was trimmed by 4 bases and the J gene end by 5 bases; junction bases not matched to a gene: 4. The CDR3 length is 14 residues.

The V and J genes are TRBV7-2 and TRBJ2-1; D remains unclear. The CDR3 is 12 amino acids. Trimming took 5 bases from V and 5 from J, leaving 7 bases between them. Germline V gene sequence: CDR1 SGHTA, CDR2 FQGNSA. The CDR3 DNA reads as TGTGCCAGCAGCCTTAGTAACAATGAGCAGTTCTTC. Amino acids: CASSLSNNEQFF.

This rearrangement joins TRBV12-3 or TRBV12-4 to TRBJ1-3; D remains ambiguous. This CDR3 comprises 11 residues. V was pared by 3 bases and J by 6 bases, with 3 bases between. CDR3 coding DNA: TGTGCCAGCAGTTTCACAAACACCATATATTTT. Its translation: CASSFTNTIYF.

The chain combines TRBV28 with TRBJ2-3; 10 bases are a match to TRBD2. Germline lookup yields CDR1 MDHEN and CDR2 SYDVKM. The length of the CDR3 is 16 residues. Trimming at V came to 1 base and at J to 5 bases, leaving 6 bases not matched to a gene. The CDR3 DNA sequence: TGTGCCAGCAGTTTATACAGCGGGGGGGCCGAAGATACGCAGTATTTT. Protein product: CASSLYSGGAEDTQYF.

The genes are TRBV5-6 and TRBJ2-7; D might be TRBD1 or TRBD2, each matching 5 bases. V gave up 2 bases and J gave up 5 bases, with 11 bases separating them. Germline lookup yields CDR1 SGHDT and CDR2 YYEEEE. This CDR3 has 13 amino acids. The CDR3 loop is CASSFGGRHEQYF. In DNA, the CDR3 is TGTGCCAGCAGCTTTGGGGGAAGGCACGAGCAGTACTTC.

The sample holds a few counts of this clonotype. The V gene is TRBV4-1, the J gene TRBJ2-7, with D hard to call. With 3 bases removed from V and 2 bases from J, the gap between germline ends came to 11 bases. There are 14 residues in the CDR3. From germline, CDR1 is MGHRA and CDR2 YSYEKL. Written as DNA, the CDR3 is TGCGCCAGCAGCCAGGAACAGCTAGCCTACGAGCAGTACTTC. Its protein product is CASSQEQLAYEQYF.

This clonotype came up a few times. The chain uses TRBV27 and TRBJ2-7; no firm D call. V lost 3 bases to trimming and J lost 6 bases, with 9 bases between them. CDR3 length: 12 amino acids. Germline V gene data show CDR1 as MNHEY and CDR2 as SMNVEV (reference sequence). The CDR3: CASSFRQSEQYF. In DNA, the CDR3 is TGTGCCAGCAGTTTTCGTCAGAGCGAGCAGTACTTC.

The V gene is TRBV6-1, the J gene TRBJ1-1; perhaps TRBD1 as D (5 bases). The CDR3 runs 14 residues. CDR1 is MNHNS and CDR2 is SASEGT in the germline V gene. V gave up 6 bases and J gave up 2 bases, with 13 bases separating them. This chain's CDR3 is CASRQRGTNTEAFF. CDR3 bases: TGTGCCAGCAGGCAAAGAGGGACTAACACTGAAGCTTTCTTT.

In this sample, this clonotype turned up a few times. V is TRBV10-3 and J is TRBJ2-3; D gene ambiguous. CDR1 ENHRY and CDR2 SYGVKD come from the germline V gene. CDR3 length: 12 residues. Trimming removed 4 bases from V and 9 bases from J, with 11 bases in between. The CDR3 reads CAISVQRDTQYF. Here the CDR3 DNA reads TGTGCCATCAGTGTCCAACGCGACACGCAGTATTTT.

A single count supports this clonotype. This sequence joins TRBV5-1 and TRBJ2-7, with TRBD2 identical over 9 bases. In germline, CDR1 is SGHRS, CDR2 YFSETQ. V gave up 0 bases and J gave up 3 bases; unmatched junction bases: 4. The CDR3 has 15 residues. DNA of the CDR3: TGCGCCAGCAGCTTGGATAGCGGGGGTTTCTACGAGCAGTACTTC. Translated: CASSLDSGGFYEQYF.

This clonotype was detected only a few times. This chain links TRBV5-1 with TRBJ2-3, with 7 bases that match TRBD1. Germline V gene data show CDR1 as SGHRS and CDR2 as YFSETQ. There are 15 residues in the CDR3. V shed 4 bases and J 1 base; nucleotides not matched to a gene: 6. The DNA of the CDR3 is TGCGCCAGCAGCCATACCGGGACAGGCACAGATACGCAGTATTTT. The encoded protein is CASSHTGTGTDTQYF.

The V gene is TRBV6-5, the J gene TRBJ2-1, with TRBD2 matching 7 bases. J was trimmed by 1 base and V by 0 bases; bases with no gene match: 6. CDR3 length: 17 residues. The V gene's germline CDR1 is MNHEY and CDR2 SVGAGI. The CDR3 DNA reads TGTGCCAGCAGTTACTCCGGAACTAGCGCTTCCTACAATGAGCAGTTCTTC. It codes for CASSYSGTSASYNEQFF.

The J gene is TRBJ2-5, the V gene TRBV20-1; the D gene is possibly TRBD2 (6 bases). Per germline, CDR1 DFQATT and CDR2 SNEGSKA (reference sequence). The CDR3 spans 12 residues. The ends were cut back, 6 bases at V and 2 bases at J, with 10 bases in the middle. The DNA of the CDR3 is TGCAGTGCCCCGGGACTTCAAGAGACCCAGTACTTC. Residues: CSAPGLQETQYF.

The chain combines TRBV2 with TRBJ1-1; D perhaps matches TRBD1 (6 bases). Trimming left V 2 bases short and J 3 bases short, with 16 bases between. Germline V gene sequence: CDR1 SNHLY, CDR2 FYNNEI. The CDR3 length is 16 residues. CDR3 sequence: CASSEWQGRFDTEAFF. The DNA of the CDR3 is TGTGCCAGCAGTGAATGGCAGGGGAGATTCGACACTGAAGCTTTCTTT.

DNA of the CDR3: TGTGCTAGTGGTGTATCTGGGACTAGCGGGAGGAAACAGGGTGAGCAGTTCTTC. It translates to CASGVSGTSGRKQGEQFF. The chain recombines TRBV12-5 with TRBJ2-1; 15 bases align to TRBD2. Germline CDR1 reads LGHNT; CDR2 reads FRNRAP. The J segment lost 9 bases and the V segment lost 5 bases, leaving 14 bases of the junction unmatched. The CDR3 consists of 18 residues.

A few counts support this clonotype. The CDR3 coding sequence is TGCAGTGCTTCCGGACGGGACCGCCTGAAAACTTATACGCAGTATTTT. Amino acids: CSASGRDRLKTYTQYF. V is TRBV20-1 and J is TRBJ2-3; the D gene could be TRBD1 or TRBD2 (5 bases each). The V end was cut by 5 bases, the J end by 7 bases, with 25 bases between. The CDR3 is 16 residues long. In germline, CDR1 is DFQATT, CDR2 SNEGSKA (reference sequence).

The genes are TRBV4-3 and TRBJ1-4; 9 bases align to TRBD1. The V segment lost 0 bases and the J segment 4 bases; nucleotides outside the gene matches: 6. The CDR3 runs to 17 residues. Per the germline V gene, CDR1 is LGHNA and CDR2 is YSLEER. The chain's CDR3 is CASSQDFKTGGNEKLFF. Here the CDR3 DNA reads TGCGCCAGCAGCCAAGACTTCAAGACAGGGGGTAATGAAAAACTGTTTTTT.

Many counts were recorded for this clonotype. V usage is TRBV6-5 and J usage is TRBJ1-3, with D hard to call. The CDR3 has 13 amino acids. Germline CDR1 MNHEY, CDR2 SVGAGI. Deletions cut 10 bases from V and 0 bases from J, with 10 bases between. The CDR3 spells CATGLISGNTIYF. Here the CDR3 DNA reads TGTGCCACTGGACTGATCTCTGGAAACACCATATATTTT.

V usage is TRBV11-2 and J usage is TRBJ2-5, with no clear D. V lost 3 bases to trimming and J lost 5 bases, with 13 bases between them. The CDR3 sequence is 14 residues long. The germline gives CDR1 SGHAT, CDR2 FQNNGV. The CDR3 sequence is CASSFPRLGETQYF. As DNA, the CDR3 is TGTGCCAGCAGCTTCCCCCGTTTGGGCGAGACCCAGTACTTC. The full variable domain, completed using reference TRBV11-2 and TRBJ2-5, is EAGVAQSPRYKIIEKRQSVAFWCNPISGHATLYWYQQILGQGPKLLIQFQNNGVVDDSQLPKDRFSAERLKGVDSTLKIQPAKLEDSAVYLCASSFPRLGETQYFGPGTRLLVL.

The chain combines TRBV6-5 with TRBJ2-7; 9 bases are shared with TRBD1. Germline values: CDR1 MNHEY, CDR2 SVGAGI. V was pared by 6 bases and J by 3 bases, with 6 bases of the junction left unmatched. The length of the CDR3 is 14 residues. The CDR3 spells CASSPGTGRYEQYF. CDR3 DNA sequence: TGTGCCAGCAGCCCCGGGACAGGGCGCTACGAGCAGTACTTC.

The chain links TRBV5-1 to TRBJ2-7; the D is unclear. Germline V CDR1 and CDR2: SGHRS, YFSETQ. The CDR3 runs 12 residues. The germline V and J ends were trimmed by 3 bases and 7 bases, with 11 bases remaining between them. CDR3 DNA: TGCGCCAGCAGCTCCCAAGGAAAAGAGCAGTACTTC. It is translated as CASSSQGKEQYF.

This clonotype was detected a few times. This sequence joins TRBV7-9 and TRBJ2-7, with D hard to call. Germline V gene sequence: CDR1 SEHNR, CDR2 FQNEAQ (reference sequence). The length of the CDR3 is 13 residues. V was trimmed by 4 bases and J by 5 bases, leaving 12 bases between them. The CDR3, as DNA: TGTGCCAGCAGCTCCCCTATGGCGGACGAGCAGTACTTC. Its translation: CASSSPMADEQYF.

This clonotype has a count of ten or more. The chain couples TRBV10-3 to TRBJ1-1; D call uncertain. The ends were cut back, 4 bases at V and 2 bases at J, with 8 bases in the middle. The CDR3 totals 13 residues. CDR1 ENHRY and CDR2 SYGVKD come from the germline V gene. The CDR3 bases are TGTGCCATCAGTGTTGTGGGTAACACTGAAGCTTTCTTT. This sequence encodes CAISVVGNTEAFF.

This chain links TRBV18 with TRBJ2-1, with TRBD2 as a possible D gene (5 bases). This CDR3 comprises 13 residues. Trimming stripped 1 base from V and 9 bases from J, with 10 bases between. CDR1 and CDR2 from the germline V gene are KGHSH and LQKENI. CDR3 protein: CASSPLLATEQFF. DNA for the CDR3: TGTGCCAGCTCACCACTTTTAGCGACTGAGCAGTTCTTC. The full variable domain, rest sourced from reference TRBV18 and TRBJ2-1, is NAGVMQNPRHLVRRRGQEARLRCSPMKGHSHVYWYRQLPEEGLKFMVYLQKENIIDESGMPKERFSAEFPKEGPSILRIQQVVRGDSAAYFCASSPLLATEQFFGPGTRLTVL.

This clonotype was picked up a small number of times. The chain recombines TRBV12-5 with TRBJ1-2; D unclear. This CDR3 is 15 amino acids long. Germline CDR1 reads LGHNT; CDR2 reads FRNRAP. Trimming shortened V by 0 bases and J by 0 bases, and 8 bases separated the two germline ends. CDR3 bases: TGTGCTAGTGGTTTGGTTGAGAACACTAACTATGGCTACACCTTC. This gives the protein CASGLVENTNYGYTF.